The 20 T cell receptor beta chains reported below all come from one sample, sequenced in a study of T cell repertoires in cytomegalovirus infection. For these receptors, no antigen is known. TCRdb used MiXCR to reprocess the reads, holding one entry per CDR3 protein. The table lists approximately 43,000 distinct CDR3 sequences, 20% to 25% of them singletons. Sequenced material: PBMCs, sequenced either directly or after in vitro stimulation (not recorded which). These receptor sequences come from a human donor in good health (CMV status not recorded). Some clones in this sample may be carry-over from other donors' samples.

This clonotype is a singleton in its sample. Since a much larger clone is just one base distant, this may be a read error. The rearrangement links TRBV28 to TRBJ1-4, with no clear D. V was cut by 2 bases and J by 8 bases, with 3 bases left in between. CDR3 length equals 11 residues. CDR1 and CDR2 (germline): MDHEN, SYDVKM. CDR3 coding DNA: TGTGCCAGCAGTTTAAGGGAAAAACTGTTTTTT. This codes for CASSLREKLFF.

This clonotype appeared many times. The rearrangement joins TRBV7-2 to TRBJ2-3; the D is unclear. The germline V gene has CDR1 SGHTA and CDR2 FQGNSA. The germline V and J ends were trimmed by 0 bases and 2 bases, with 6 bases remaining between them. The length of the CDR3 is 14 residues. The CDR3 bases are TGTGCCAGCAGCTTAGCGGGCCACACAGATACGCAGTATTTT. Amino acid sequence: CASSLAGHTDTQYF.

Relative to its sample, this clonotype is medium-sized (0.01 to 0.1%). The V call is TRBV24-1, the J call TRBJ2-5, with D tentatively TRBD2 (6 bases). V gave up 6 bases and J gave up 4 bases, with 17 bases separating them. There are 15 residues in the CDR3. From germline, CDR1 is KGHDR and CDR2 SFDVKD. Here the CDR3 reads CATSHGGGRGETQYF. CDR3 DNA: TGTGCCACCAGTCACGGGGGTGGGCGAGGAGAGACCCAGTACTTC.

In this sample, this clonotype turned up many times. This chain uses TRBV6-1 with TRBJ2-3; D possibly corresponds to TRBD2 (5 bases). Per germline, CDR1 MNHNS and CDR2 SASEGT. Trimming pared 1 base from V and 4 bases from J, leaving 12 bases between. The CDR3 extends over 15 amino acids. The CDR3 is CASSEVGPRADTQYF. The CDR3 nucleotides read TGTGCCAGCAGTGAAGTTGGGCCGAGGGCAGATACGCAGTATTTT.

CDR3 DNA: TGTGCCAGCAGCCTTGTCGGTCTAGCGGGAGGCAATGAGCAGTTCTTC. This codes for CASSLVGLAGGNEQFF. The V call is TRBV7-2, the J call TRBJ2-1, with 11 bases fitting TRBD2. CDR1 is SGHTA, CDR2 FQGNSA, per germline. J lost 6 bases, V lost 5 bases, and 9 bases had no gene match. There are 16 residues in the CDR3.

This clonotype was observed many times. This chain joins TRBV6-1 and TRBJ2-1; a weak D match, TRBD2 (6 bases). Trimming cost V 6 bases and J 3 bases, with 12 bases left between them. CDR3 length: 14 amino acids. The germline gives CDR1 MNHNS, CDR2 SASEGT. CDR3 in amino acids: CASREWGDYNEQFF. The CDR3 coding sequence is TGTGCCAGCAGGGAATGGGGGGACTACAATGAGCAGTTCTTC.

This clonotype was seen repeatedly, ten times or more. The V call is TRBV7-2, the J call TRBJ1-5, with TRBD1 matching over 7 bases. Germline CDR1 reads SGHTA; CDR2 reads FQGNSA. V was clipped by 5 bases and J by 1 base; unmatched bases: 5. This CDR3 contains 15 residues. The CDR3: CASSEGTASNQPQHF. The CDR3 DNA is TGTGCCAGCAGCGAAGGGACAGCCAGCAATCAGCCCCAGCATTTT.

CDR3 sequence reads: CSARGGDTQYF. The CDR3 DNA reads TGCAGTGCTAGAGGAGGAGATACGCAGTATTTT. V and J are TRBV20-1 and TRBJ2-3; D gene uncertain. Trimming cost V 1 base and J 5 bases, with 4 bases left between them. The CDR3 is 11 residues long. The germline gives CDR1 DFQATT, CDR2 SNEGSKA (reference sequence).

There are many counts of this clonotype. This rearrangement joins TRBV7-2 to TRBJ1-5; D ambiguous. Deletions cut 3 bases from V and 0 bases from J, with 3 bases between. CDR1 and CDR2 (germline): SGHTA, FQGNSA. This CDR3 is 13 amino acids long. The CDR3 nucleotides are TGTGCCAGCAGCTTTACTAGCAATCAGCCCCAGCATTTT. Translated: CASSFTSNQPQHF.

This clonotype was counted at least ten times. V is TRBV7-2 and J is TRBJ2-1; D unresolved. The ends were cut back, 1 base at V and 10 bases at J, with 8 bases in the middle. Germline CDR1 is SGHTA and CDR2 is FQGNSA. This CDR3 is built from 12 residues. The CDR3 nucleotides read TGTGCCAGCAGCTTAGGGTTGTCAGAGCAGTTCTTC. Translation gives CASSLGLSEQFF.

This clonotype was counted at least ten times. The gene calls are TRBV11-2 and TRBJ1-1, with D possibly TRBD1 on 5 matching bases. Trimming stripped 4 bases from V and 11 bases from J, with 20 bases between. Germline V gene lookup returns CDR1 SGHAT and CDR2 FQNNGV. The CDR3 contains 14 residues. The CDR3 here is CASSSTRGKGNAFF. In nucleotides, the CDR3 is TGTGCCAGCAGCTCGACAAGGGGCAAAGGGAACGCTTTCTTT.

This clonotype was observed many times. The CDR3 nucleotides read TGTGCCAGCAGCTTAGATCTAGCTTTAGATACGCAGTATTTT. It translates to CASSLDLALDTQYF. The V gene is TRBV7-8, the J gene TRBJ2-3; perhaps TRBD2 as D (5 bases). Per germline, CDR1 SGHVS and CDR2 FQNEAQ. V was shortened by 1 base and J by 5 bases, with 10 bases between the two germline ends. The CDR3 length is 14 residues. Combining the CDR3 with reference TRBV7-8 and TRBJ2-3 gives the whole variable domain GAGVSQSPRYKVAKRGQDVALRCDPISGHVSLFWYQQALGQGPEFLTYFQNEAQLDKSGLPSDRFFAERPEGSVSTLKIQRTQQEDSAVYLCASSLDLALDTQYFGPGTRLTVL.

This clonotype was counted at least ten times. The rearrangement uses TRBV12-3 or TRBV12-4 and TRBJ1-2; D not resolved. The CDR3 length is 13 residues. Between the trimmed V and J ends, which lost 6 bases and 8 bases, there was a span of 16 bases. The CDR3 protein is CASSSRSAGGYTF. The CDR3, as DNA: TGTGCCAGCAGCTCCCGCTCCGCGGGCGGCTACACCTTC.

This chain links TRBV7-2 with TRBJ1-4; D uncertain. V lost 5 bases and J lost 7, with 8 bases in between. Germline V gene sequence: CDR1 SGHTA, CDR2 FQGNSA. The CDR3 has 12 residues. CDR3 in DNA: TGTGCCAGCAGCCCAATAGGTGAAAAACTGTTTTTT. It encodes CASSPIGEKLFF.

This clonotype was counted a few times. This rearrangement joins TRBV3-1 to TRBJ2-1; unclear D gene. The CDR3 has 13 residues. Germline lookup yields CDR1 LGHDT and CDR2 YNNKEL (reference sequence). The V end lost 2 bases, the J end lost 9 bases, and 11 bases lay between the germline ends. For the CDR3, the DNA is TGTGCCAGCAGCCAAACGTTTTCGGGTGAGCAGTTCTTC. This translates into CASSQTFSGEQFF.

The chain is built from TRBV6-2 or TRBV6-3 and TRBJ2-3; D ambiguous. The V gene lost 0 bases and the J gene lost 11 bases, with 15 bases spanning the gap. This CDR3 is built from 14 residues. Per the germline V gene, CDR1 is MNHEY and CDR2 is SVGEGT. CDR3 nucleotide sequence: TGTGCCAGCAGTTACTCCCTGAGGCTGGATGGGCAGTATTTT. It specifies CASSYSLRLDGQYF.

The table lists this clonotype with a few counts. V is TRBV6-5 and J is TRBJ1-6; TRBD1 might be the D (5 bases). Trimming left V 5 bases short and J 6 bases short, with 17 bases between. This CDR3 spans 16 amino acids. From germline, CDR1 is MNHEY and CDR2 SVGAGI. CDR3 sequence: CASSAGTGILNSPLHF. CDR3 nucleotides: TGTGCCAGCAGTGCCGGGACCGGAATCCTTAATTCACCCCTCCACTTT.

This clonotype was recorded at least ten times. V is TRBV28 and J is TRBJ2-1; no reliable D call. This CDR3 is 16 amino acids long. Germline CDR1 reads MDHEN; CDR2 reads SYDVKM. With 5 bases removed from V and 2 bases from J, the gap between germline ends came to 16 bases. CDR3 DNA sequence: TGTGCCAGCAGTCCCCTCCGAACATCGGCCTACAATGAGCAGTTCTTC. As protein: CASSPLRTSAYNEQFF. The full variable domain, in which reference TRBV28 and TRBJ2-1 provide the parts outside the CDR3, is DVKVTQSSRYLVKRTGEKVFLECVQDMDHENMFWYRQDPGLGLRLIYFSYDVKMKEKGDIPEGYSVSREKKERFSLILESASTNQTSMYLCASSPLRTSAYNEQFFGPGTRLTVL.

This clonotype was counted many times. The rearrangement joins TRBV5-6 to TRBJ1-2; possible D gene TRBD1, 5 bases. Trimming cost V 4 bases and J 10 bases, with 20 bases left between them. This CDR3 has 14 residues. Germline lookup yields CDR1 SGHDT and CDR2 YYEEEE. The CDR3 sequence is CASSPPGRWKSYTF. The CDR3 nucleotides are TGTGCCAGCAGCCCTCCGGGGCGATGGAAATCCTACACCTTC.

This rearrangement joins TRBV24-1 to TRBJ2-2, with a weak D call TRBD2 (5 bases). CDR1 is KGHDR, CDR2 SFDVKD, per germline. There are 15 residues in the CDR3. V dropped 5 bases and J dropped 4 bases, with 13 bases sitting between them. The DNA for the CDR3 is TGTGCCACCAGTGCCGAGGGTTGGGGCACCGGGGAGCTGTTTTTT. Its protein is CATSAEGWGTGELFF.